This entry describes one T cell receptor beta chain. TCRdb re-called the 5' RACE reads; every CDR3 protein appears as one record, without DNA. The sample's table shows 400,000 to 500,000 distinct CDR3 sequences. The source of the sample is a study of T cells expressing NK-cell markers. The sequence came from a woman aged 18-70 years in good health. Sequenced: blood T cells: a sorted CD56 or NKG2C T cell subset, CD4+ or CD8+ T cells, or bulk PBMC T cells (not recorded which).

CDR3 region: CSALDRSSYNEQFF. V gene TRBV29-1 combines with J gene TRBJ2-1. Germline V CDR1 and CDR2: SQVTM, ANQGSEA. The CDR3 has 14 residues.